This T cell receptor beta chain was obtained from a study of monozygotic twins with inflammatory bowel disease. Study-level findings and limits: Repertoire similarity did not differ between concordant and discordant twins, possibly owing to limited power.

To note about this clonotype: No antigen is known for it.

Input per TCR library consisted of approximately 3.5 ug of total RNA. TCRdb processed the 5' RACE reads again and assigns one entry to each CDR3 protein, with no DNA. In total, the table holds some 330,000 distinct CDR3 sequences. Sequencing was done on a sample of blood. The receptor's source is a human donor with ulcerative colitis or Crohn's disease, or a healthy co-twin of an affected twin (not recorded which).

CDR3 sequence reads: CASSPVLAAKETQYF. J is TRBJ2-5 and V is TRBV7-7; the D call from TCRdb, TRBD2, cannot be confirmed without DNA. The germline V gene encodes CDR1 SSHAT and CDR2 FNYEAQ (reference sequence). The CDR3 totals 15 residues.